This T cell receptor beta chain derives from a study of T cells in Graves' hyperthyroidism and ophthalmopathy. This clonotype was detected many times. Germline V gene lookup returns CDR1 SGHTA and CDR2 FQGTGA. This CDR3 is built from 13 residues. The V end was cut by 6 bases, the J end by 7 bases, with 13 bases between. No ophthalmopathy progression within 18 months constituted stable Graves' hyperthyroidism. The investigators amplified TCR beta CDR3 regions from RNA transcripts. The primer set for the first-round RT-PCR of the TCR CDR3 was HTBI. TCRdb re-analysed the multiplex PCR reads in MiXCR, keeping a single row per CDR3 protein. The data contain about 380,000 distinct CDR3 sequences, about 15% of them seen just once; the ten biggest clones take up approximately 11%.

This sequence originates from a woman aged 55-70 years with Graves' hyperthyroidism. The rearrangement uses TRBV7-3 and TRBJ2-1, with D hard to call. The sequenced material came from blood. The chain's CDR3 is CASRTRLFNEQFF. In DNA form, the CDR3 reads TGTGCCAGCAGGACACGACTCTTTAATGAGCAGTTCTTC.